The text below deals with one T cell receptor (beta chain). In germline, CDR1 is MNHNS, CDR2 SASEGT. This CDR3 contains 17 residues. The V and J ends lost 3 bases and 0 bases respectively, with 16 bases between them. The data were produced by immunoSEQ multiplex PCR, yet TCRdb's version contains in-frame clones alone and is incomplete. This table holds 40,000 or so clones, about nine tenths found once. This specimen belongs to a study of blood T cell repertoires in COVID-19. Study overall: The analysed material was cDNA or gDNA that came from T cells, B-cell-depleted T cells, or PBMCs.

The chain recombines TRBV6-1 with TRBJ2-3; maybe TRBD2 (7 bases). The sequence came from a human donor in a cohort sampled during active COVID-19. The source material was peripheral blood. In DNA form, the CDR3 reads TGTGCCAGCAGTGACGGTGGCGGGGGCCACAGCACAGATACGCAGTATTTT. It encodes CASSDGGGGHSTDTQYF.